The 3 T cell receptor beta chains below come from one sample, sequenced in a study of blood T cell repertoires in COVID-19. The repertoire was sequenced with immunoSEQ multiplex PCR; TCRdb's copy has only in-frame clones and lacks some. The sample shows some 300,000 clones, approximately 89% of them seen only once. The sequencing sample was made of PBMCs or T cells enriched from blood (not recorded which). Receptors originate from a woman aged 50 to 65 who had been exposed to COVID-19.

The rearrangement links TRBV4-1 to TRBJ1-6; maybe TRBD1 (5 bases). CDR1 and CDR2 (germline): MGHRA, YSYEKL. The V end was cut by 3 bases, the J end by 10 bases, with 13 bases between. The length of the CDR3 is 14 residues. The chain's CDR3 is CASSQGPAESPLHF. The CDR3 region has the DNA TGCGCCAGCAGCCAGGGGCCAGCTGAATCACCCCTCCACTTT.

This chain links TRBV5-1 with TRBJ2-5; weak D call: TRBD1 (5 bases). The CDR3 is 16 residues long. Germline V CDR1 and CDR2: SGHRS, YFSETQ. Trimming took off 0 bases at V and 1 base at J, with 13 bases between the two ends. The CDR3 DNA reads TGCGCCAGCAGCTTGGCCGGCGGCAGGGCCCAAGAGACCCAGTACTTC. Residues: CASSLAGGRAQETQYF.

The chain has TRBV19 and TRBJ2-5; 11 nucleotides match TRBD1. The germline gives CDR1 LNHDA, CDR2 SQIVND (reference sequence). V shed 3 bases and J 4 bases; nucleotides not matched to a gene: 4. This CDR3 region has 15 residues. The CDR3 DNA reads TGTGCCAGTAGTATTGGACAGGGGGCGACAGAGACCCAGTACTTC. Translated: CASSIGQGATETQYF.